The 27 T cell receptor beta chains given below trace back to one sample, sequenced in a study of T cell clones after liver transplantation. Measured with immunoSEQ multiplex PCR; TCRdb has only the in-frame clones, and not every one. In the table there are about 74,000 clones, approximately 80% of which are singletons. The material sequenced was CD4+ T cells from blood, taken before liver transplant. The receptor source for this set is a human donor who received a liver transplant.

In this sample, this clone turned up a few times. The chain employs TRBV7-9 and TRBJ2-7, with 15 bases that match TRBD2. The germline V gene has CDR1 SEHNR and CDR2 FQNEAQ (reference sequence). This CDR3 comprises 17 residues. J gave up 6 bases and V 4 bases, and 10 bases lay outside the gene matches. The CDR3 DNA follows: TGTGCCAGCAGCTCGACGGGACTAGCGGGAGGCCGTGGCGAGCAGTACTTC. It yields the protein CASSSTGLAGGRGEQYF.

As DNA, the CDR3 is TGTGCCAGCAGGGGGACTAGCACCTACAATGAGCAGTTCTTC. Encoded protein: CASRGTSTYNEQFF. The rearrangement joins TRBV27 to TRBJ2-1, with 9 bases that match TRBD2. CDR3 length: 14 residues. The V gene's germline CDR1 is MNHEY and CDR2 SMNVEV (reference sequence). The J segment lost 2 bases and the V segment lost 6 bases, leaving 2 bases of the junction unmatched.

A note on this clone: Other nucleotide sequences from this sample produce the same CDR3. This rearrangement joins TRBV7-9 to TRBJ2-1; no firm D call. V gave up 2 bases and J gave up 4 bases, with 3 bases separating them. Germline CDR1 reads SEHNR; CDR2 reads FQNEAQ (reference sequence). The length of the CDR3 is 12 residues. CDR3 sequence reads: CASSLSYNEQFF. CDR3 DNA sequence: TGTGCCAGCAGCTTATCATACAATGAGCAGTTCTTC. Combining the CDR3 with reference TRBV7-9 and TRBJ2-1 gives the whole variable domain DTGVSQNPRHKITKRGQNVTFRCDPISEHNRLYWYRQTLGQGPEFLTYFQNEAQLEKSRLLSDRFSAERPKGSFSTLEIQRTEQGDSAMYLCASSLSYNEQFFGPGTRLTVL.

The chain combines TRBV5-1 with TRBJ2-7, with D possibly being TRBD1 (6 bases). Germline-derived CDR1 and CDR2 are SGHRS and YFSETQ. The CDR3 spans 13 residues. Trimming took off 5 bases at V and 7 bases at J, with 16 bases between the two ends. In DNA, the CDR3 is TGCGCCAGCAGGGGAACCGGGACACGGGAGCAGTACTTC. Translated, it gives CASRGTGTREQYF.

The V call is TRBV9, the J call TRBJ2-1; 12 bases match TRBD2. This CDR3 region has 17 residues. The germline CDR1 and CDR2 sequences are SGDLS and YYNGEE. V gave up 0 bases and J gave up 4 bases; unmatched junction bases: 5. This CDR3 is CASSVAGTSGSYNEQFF. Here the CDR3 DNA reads TGTGCCAGCAGCGTAGCTGGGACTAGCGGGTCTTACAATGAGCAGTTCTTC.

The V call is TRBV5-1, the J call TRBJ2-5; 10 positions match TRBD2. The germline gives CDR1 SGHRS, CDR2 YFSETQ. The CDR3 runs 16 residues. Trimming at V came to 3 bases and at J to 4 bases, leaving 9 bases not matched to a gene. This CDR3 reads CASSSGLAEGGETQYF. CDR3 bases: TGCGCCAGCAGCTCAGGACTAGCGGAAGGGGGAGAGACCCAGTACTTC.

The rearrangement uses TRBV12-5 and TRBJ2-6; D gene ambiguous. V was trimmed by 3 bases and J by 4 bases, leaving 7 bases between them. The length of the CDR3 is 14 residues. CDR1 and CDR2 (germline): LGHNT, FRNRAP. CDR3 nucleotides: TGTGCTAGTGGTTTAGGCCAGGGGGCCAACGTCCTGACTTTC. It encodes CASGLGQGANVLTF.

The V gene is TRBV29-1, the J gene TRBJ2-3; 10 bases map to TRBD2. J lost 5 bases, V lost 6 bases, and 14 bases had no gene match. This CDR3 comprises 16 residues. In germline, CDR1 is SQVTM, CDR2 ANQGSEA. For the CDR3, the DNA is TGCAGCGTCAGGACTAGCGGAAGAGGGTCGGGAGATACGCAGTATTTT. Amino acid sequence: CSVRTSGRGSGDTQYF.

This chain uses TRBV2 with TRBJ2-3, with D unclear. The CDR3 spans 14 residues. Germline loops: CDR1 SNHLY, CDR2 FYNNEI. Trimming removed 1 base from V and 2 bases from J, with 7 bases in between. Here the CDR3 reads CASSEDRDTDTQYF. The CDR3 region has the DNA TGTGCCAGCAGTGAAGACCGAGACACAGATACGCAGTATTTT.

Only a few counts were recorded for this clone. CDR3 sequence reads: CASSLEAQPQHF. DNA of the CDR3: TGCGCCAGCAGCTTGGAGGCGCAGCCCCAGCATTTT. This chain uses TRBV5-1 with TRBJ1-5, with D uncertain. In germline, CDR1 is SGHRS, CDR2 YFSETQ. The V and J ends lost 0 bases and 7 bases respectively, with 5 bases between them. There are 12 residues in the CDR3.

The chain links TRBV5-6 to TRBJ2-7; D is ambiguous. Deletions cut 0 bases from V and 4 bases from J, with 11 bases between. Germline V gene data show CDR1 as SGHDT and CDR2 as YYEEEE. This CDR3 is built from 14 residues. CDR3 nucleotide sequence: TGTGCCAGCAGCTTGGAGGGCAGGTTTTACGAGCAGTACTTC. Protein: CASSLEGRFYEQYF.

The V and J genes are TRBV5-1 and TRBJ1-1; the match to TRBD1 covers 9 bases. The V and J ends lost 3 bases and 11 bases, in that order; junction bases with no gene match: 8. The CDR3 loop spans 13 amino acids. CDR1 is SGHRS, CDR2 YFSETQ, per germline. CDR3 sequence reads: CASSSPGQGNAFF. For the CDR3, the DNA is TGCGCCAGCAGCTCCCCGGGACAGGGAAATGCTTTCTTT. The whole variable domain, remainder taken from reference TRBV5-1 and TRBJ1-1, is KAGVTQTPRYLIKTRGQQVTLSCSPISGHRSVSWYQQTPGQGLQFLFEYFSETQRNKGNFPGRFSGRQFSNSRSEMNVSTLELGDSALYLCASSSPGQGNAFFGQGTRLTVV.

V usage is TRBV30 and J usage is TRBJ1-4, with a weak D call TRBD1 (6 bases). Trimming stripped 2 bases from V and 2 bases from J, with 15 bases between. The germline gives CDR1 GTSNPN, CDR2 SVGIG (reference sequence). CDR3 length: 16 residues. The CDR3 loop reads CAWSYTQGGTNEKLFF. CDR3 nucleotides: TGTGCCTGGAGTTATACACAGGGTGGCACTAATGAAAAACTGTTTTTT. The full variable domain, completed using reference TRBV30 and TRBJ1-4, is SQTIHQWPATLVQPVGSPLSLECTVEGTSNPNLYWYRQAAGRGLQLLFYSVGIGQISSEVPQNLSASRPQDRQFILSSKKLLLSDSGFYLCAWSYTQGGTNEKLFFGSGTQLSVL.

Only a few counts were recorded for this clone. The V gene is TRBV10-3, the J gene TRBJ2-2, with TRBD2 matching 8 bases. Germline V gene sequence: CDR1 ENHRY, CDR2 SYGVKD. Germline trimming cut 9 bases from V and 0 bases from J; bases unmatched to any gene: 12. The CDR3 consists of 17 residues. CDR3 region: CAIQAGVTPANTGELFF. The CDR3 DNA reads TGTGCCATTCAAGCGGGAGTTACCCCCGCGAACACCGGGGAGCTGTTTTTT.

CDR3 residues: CASSHPDLQGQETQYF. In DNA form, the CDR3 reads TGCGCCAGCAGCCATCCCGACTTACAGGGCCAAGAGACCCAGTACTTC. V gene TRBV4-1 combines with J gene TRBJ2-5; possibly TRBD1 for D (6 bases). The CDR3 extends over 16 amino acids. Per the germline V gene, CDR1 is MGHRA and CDR2 is YSYEKL. With 3 bases removed from V and 1 base from J, the gap between germline ends came to 15 bases.

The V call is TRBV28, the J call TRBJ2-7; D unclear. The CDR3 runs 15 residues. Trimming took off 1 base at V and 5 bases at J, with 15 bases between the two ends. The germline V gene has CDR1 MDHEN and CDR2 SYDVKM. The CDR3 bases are TGTGCCAGCAGTTTATTCGGCCGATCTTCCCACGAGCAGTACTTC. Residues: CASSLFGRSSHEQYF.

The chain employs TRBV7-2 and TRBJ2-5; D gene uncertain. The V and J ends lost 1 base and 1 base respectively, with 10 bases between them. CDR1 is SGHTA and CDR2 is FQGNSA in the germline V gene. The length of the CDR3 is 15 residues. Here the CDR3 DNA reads TGTGCCAGCAGCTTAGGAGCGAGCCTCCAAGAGACCCAGTACTTC. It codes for CASSLGASLQETQYF.

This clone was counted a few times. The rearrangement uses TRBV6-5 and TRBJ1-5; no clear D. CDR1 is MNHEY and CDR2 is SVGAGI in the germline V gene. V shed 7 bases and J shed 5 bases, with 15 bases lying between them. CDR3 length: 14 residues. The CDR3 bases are TGTGCCAGCAACGCCGACGGAGTGGATCAGCCCCAGCATTTT. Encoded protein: CASNADGVDQPQHF.

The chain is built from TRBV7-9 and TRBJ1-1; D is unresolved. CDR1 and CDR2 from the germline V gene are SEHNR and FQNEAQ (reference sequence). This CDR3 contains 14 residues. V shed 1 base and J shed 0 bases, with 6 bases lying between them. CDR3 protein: CASSLDGMNTEAFF. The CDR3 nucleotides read TGTGCCAGCAGCTTAGACGGGATGAACACTGAAGCTTTCTTT.

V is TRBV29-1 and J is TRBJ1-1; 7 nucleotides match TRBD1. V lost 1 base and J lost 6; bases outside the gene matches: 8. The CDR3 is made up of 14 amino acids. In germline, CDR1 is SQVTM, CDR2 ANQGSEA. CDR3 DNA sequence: TGCAGCGTTGAAGTACTACAGGGGTTAGCTGAAGCTTTCTTT. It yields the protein CSVEVLQGLAEAFF.

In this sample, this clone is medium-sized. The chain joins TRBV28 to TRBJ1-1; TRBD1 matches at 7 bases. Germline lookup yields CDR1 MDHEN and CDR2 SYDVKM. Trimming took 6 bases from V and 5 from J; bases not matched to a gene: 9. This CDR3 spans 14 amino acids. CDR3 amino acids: CASSWGTGATEAFF. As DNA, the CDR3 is TGTGCCAGCAGCTGGGGAACAGGGGCGACTGAAGCTTTCTTT.

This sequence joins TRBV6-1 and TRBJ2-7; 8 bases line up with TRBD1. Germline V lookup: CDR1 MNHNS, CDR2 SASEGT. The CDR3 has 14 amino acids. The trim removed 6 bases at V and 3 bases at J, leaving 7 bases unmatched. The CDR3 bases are TGTGCCAGCAGACGCGGACAGGGATACTACGAGCAGTACTTC. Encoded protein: CASRRGQGYYEQYF.

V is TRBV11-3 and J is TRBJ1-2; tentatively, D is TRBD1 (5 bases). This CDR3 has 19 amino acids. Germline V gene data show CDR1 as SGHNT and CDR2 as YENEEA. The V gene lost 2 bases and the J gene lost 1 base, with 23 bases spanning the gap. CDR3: CASSLSVWVGTRFNYGYTF. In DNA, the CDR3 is TGTGCCAGCAGCTTAAGTGTATGGGTGGGGACGCGTTTTAACTATGGCTACACCTTC.

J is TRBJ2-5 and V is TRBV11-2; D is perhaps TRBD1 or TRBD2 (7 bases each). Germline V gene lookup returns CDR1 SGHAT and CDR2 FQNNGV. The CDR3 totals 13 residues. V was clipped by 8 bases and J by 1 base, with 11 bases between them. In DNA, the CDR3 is TGTGCCAGCGGGAGGGGGCCCCAAGAGACCCAGTACTTC. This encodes CASGRGPQETQYF. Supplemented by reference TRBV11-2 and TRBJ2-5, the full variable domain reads EAGVAQSPRYKIIEKRQSVAFWCNPISGHATLYWYQQILGQGPKLLIQFQNNGVVDDSQLPKDRFSAERLKGVDSTLKIQPAKLEDSAVYLCASGRGPQETQYFGPGTRLLVL.

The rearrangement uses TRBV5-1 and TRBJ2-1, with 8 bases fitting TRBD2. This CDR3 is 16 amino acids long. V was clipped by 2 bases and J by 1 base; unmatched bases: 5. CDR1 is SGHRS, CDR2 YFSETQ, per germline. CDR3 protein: CASSFKGGRSYNEQFF. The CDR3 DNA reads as TGCGCCAGCAGCTTCAAGGGCGGGAGGTCCTACAATGAGCAGTTCTTC.

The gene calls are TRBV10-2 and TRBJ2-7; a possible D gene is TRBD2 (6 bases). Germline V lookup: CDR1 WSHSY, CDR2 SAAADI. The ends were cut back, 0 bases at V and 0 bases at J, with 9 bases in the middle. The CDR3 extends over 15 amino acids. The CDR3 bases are TGCGCCAGCAGTGAGTCTAGCGGAAGCTCCTACGAGCAGTACTTC. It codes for CASSESSGSSYEQYF.

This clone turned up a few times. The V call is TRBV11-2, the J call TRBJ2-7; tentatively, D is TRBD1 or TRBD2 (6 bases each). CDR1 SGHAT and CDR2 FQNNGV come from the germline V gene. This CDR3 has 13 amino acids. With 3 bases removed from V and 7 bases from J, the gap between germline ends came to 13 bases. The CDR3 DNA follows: TGTGCCAGCAGCTTGAGGGGGGCAGGGGAGCAGTACTTC. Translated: CASSLRGAGEQYF.